This T cell receptor beta chain was documented in a study of T cells in Graves' hyperthyroidism and ophthalmopathy. This CDR3 spans 14 amino acids. The germline V gene encodes CDR1 SGHRS and CDR2 YFSETQ. The junction had 5 bases not matched to a gene; V was cut back by 0 bases and J by 10 bases. Amplification of TCR beta CDR3 regions used RNA as the template. In the first-round RT-PCR of the TCR CDR3, the HTBI primer set was used. TCRdb re-derived calls from the multiplex PCR reads in MiXCR, one entry per CDR3 protein. The sample consists of hundreds of thousands of distinct CDR3 sequences, just under 20% of them appearing once. Diagnosis relied on clinical symptoms, serum thyroxine and TRAb, thyroid ultrasound and orbital computed tomography. The study, taken as a whole, reports: Before onset, ophthalmopathy was predicted by the model a median 6.5 months earlier. Clonotypes that were expanded in thyroid above 0.001 mostly appeared in blood too.

About this clonotype: Its antigen is unidentified.

This clonotype was obtained from a man aged 40-49 years with Graves' ophthalmopathy. This chain joins TRBV5-1 and TRBJ1-5; 9 bases map to TRBD1. Sample: blood. The CDR3 DNA reads TGCGCCAGCAGCTTGGATCCACAGGGGGCACCCCAGCATTTT. It is translated as CASSLDPQGAPQHF.